Given below is one T cell receptor beta chain in context. With 7 bases clipped from V and 5 bases from J, the junction kept 9 bases outside the gene matches. Germline V CDR1 and CDR2: SGHRS, YFSETQ. The CDR3 totals 16 residues. The sample originates from a study of blood T cell repertoires in COVID-19. Across the whole study: Collection of acute and convalescent COVID-19 samples took place in the United States, Italy and Spain. From T cells, B-cell-depleted T cells, or PBMCs came the material, which was cDNA or gDNA.

Repertoires were generated with immunoSEQ multiplex PCR, while TCRdb's copy carries only in-frame clones and drops some. The sample consists of some 50,000 clones, about 83% of them appearing once. Sequenced: peripheral blood. The sequence was obtained from a man older than 75 in a cohort sampled during active COVID-19. V gene TRBV5-1 combines with J gene TRBJ2-5; 15 nucleotides agree with TRBD2. The CDR3 DNA sequence: TGCGCCAGCGCAACTGGACTAGCGGGGGGGCAGGAGACCCAGTACTTC. As protein: CASATGLAGGQETQYF.